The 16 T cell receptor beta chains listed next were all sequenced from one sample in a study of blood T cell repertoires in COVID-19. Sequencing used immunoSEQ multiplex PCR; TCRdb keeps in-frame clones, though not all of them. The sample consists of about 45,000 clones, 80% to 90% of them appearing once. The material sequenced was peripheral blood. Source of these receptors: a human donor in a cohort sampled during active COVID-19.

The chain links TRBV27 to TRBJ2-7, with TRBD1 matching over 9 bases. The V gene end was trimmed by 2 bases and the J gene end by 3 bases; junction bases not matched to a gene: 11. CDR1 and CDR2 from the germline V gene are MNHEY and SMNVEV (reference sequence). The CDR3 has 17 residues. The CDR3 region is CASSLGPPGQGSYEQYF. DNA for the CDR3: TGTGCCAGCAGTTTAGGACCGCCGGGACAGGGCAGCTACGAGCAGTACTTC.

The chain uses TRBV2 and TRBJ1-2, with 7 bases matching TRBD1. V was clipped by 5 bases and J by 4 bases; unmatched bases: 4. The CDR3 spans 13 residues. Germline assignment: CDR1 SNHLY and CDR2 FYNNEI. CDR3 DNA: TGTGCCAGCAGTAAGACAGGGCCCTATGGCTACACCTTC. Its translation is CASSKTGPYGYTF.

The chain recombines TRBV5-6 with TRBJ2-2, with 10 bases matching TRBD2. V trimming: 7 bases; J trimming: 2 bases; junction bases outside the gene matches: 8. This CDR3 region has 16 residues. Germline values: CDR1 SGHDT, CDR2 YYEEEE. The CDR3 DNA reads TGTGCCAGCTTACACGCTAGCGGGGGTAACACCGGGGAGCTGTTTTTT. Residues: CASLHASGGNTGELFF.

The CDR3 is CASSSGQGDGYTF. As DNA, the CDR3 is TGTGCCAGCAGTTCTGGACAGGGCGATGGCTACACCTTC. This chain connects TRBV7-3 to TRBJ1-2; 8 bases map to TRBD1. The CDR3 runs to 13 residues. CDR1 and CDR2 from the germline V gene are SGHTA and FQGTGA. V shed 6 bases, J shed 6 bases, and the junction held 6 bases outside the gene matches.

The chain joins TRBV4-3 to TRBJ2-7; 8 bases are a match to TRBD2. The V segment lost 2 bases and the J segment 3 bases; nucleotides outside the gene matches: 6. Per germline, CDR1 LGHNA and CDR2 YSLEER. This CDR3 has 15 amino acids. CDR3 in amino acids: CASSQYAGGLYEQYF. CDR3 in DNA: TGCGCCAGCAGCCAATACGCGGGGGGTCTCTACGAGCAGTACTTC.

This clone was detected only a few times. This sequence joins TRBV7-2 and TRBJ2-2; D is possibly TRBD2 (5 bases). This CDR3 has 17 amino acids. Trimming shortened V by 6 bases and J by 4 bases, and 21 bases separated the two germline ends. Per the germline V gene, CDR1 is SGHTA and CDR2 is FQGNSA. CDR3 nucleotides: TGTGCCAGCAGTCAGCACCGGGCCCCGGGGAGCACCGGGGAGCTGTTTTTT. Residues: CASSQHRAPGSTGELFF.

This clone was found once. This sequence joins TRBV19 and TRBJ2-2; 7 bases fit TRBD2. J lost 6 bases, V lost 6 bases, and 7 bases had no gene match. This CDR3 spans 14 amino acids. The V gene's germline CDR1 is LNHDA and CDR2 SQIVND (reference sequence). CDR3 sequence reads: CASRGSGVAGELFF. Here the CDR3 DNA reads TGTGCCAGTAGAGGGAGCGGGGTGGCCGGGGAGCTGTTTTTT.

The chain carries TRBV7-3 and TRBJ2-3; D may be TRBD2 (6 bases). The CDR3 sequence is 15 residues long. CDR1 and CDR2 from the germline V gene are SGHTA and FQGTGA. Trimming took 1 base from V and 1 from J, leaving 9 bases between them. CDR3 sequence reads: CASSLSGARTDTQYF. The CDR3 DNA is TGTGCCAGCAGCTTAAGCGGGGCCCGCACAGATACGCAGTATTTT.

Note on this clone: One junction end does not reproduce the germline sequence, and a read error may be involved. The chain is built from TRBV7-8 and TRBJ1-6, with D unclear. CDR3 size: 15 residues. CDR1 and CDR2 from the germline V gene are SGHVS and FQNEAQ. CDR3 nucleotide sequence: TGTGCCAGCAGTTTAGAGAGCTCCTATAATTCACCCCTCCACTTT. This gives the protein CASSLESSYNSPLHF.

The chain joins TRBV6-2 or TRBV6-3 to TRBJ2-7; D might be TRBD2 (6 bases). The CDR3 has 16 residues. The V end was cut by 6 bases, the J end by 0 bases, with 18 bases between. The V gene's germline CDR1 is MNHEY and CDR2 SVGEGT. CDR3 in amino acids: CASSPSVAVISYEQYF. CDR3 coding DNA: TGTGCCAGCAGCCCGTCGGTAGCGGTGATCTCCTACGAGCAGTACTTC.

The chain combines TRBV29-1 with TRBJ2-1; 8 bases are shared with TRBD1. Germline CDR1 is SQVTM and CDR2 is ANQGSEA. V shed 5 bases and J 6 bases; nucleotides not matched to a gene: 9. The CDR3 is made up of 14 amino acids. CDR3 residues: CSVSGQGHRNEQFF. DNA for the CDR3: TGCAGCGTTTCAGGACAGGGCCACCGCAATGAGCAGTTCTTC.

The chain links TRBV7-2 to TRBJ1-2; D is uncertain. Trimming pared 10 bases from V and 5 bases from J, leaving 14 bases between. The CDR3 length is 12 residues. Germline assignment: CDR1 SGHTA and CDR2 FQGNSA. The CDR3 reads CATRRGSYGYTF. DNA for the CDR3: TGTGCCACCCGCCGGGGATCATATGGCTACACCTTC.

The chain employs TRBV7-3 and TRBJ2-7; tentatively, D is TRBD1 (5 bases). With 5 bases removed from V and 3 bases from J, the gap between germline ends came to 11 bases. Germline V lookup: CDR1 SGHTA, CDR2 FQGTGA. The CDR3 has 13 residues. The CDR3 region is CASSPRTFYEQYF. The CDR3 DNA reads TGTGCCAGCAGCCCCCGGACATTCTACGAGCAGTACTTC.

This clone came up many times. CDR3 sequence reads: CASSLTGTYNSPLHF. In nucleotides, the CDR3 is TGTGCCAGCAGCTTGACGGGTACCTATAATTCACCCCTCCACTTT. J is TRBJ1-6 and V is TRBV5-5, with unresolved D. Trimming left V 1 base short and J 2 bases short, with 7 bases between. The CDR3 is 15 amino acids. Germline assignment: CDR1 SGHKS and CDR2 YYEKEE (reference sequence).

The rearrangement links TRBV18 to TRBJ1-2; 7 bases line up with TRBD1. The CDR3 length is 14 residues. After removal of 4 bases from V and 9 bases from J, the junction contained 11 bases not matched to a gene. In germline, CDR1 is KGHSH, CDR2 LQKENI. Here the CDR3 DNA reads TGTGCCAGCTCACGGCTCGAGGGGGCGGGAAGCTACACCTTC. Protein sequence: CASSRLEGAGSYTF.

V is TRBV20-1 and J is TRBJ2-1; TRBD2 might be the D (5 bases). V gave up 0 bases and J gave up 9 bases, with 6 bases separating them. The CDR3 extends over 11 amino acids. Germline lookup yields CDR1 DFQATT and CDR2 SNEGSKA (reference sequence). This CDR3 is CSARDRGEQFF. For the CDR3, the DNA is TGCAGTGCTAGAGATCGGGGTGAGCAGTTCTTC.